Presented here are 11 T cell receptor beta chains from one specimen sequenced in a study of T cells in Graves' hyperthyroidism and ophthalmopathy. Amplification yielded TCR beta CDR3 regions, with RNA transcripts as the source. With the HTBI primer set, the TCR CDR3 went through a first round of RT-PCR. Using its own MiXCR run on the multiplex PCR reads, TCRdb lists one record per CDR3 protein. The data hold approximately 620,000 distinct CDR3 sequences, with approximately 14% observed a single time. The sequenced sample consisted of blood. The source of these receptors is a woman in her 30s with Graves' hyperthyroidism that later progressed to Graves' ophthalmopathy.

In this sample, this clonotype turned up once. The rearrangement links TRBV28 to TRBJ2-5; 9 bases are shared with TRBD2. The J segment lost 4 bases and the V segment lost 8 bases, leaving 8 bases of the junction unmatched. Looked up from germline, CDR1 is MDHEN and CDR2 is SYDVKM. This CDR3 region has 14 residues. CDR3 nucleotides: TGTGCCAGCCGCGTAACGGGACTAGCAGAGACCCAGTACTTC. It specifies CASRVTGLAETQYF.

This clonotype showed up many times. This chain joins TRBV28 and TRBJ2-7; no definite D call. The CDR3 loop spans 14 amino acids. Trimming stripped 6 bases from V and 0 bases from J, with 12 bases between. Germline-derived CDR1 and CDR2 are MDHEN and SYDVKM. The CDR3 DNA reads TGTGCCAGCAGGGACCGATCGGTCTCCTACGAGCAGTACTTC. Translated: CASRDRSVSYEQYF.

The J gene is TRBJ2-7, the V gene TRBV6-1, with TRBD1 matching 9 bases. The CDR3 has 15 residues. Germline lookup yields CDR1 MNHNS and CDR2 SASEGT. V was pared by 3 bases and J by 3 bases, with 6 bases of the junction left unmatched. The CDR3 is CASSDSAGQGYEQYF. The CDR3 nucleotides are TGTGCCAGCAGTGATAGTGCGGGACAGGGCTACGAGCAGTACTTC.

This clonotype was recorded at least ten times. The chain couples TRBV24-1 to TRBJ2-3; either TRBD1 or TRBD2 may supply D (5 bases each). The CDR3 is 17 amino acids. Trimming took 9 bases from V and 0 from J, leaving 21 bases between them. The V gene's germline CDR1 is KGHDR and CDR2 SFDVKD. Here the CDR3 DNA reads TGTGCCACCGGGGCCCAGGACTGGGATGATAGCACAGATACGCAGTATTTT. Protein product: CATGAQDWDDSTDTQYF.

This clonotype was seen a handful of times. This sequence joins TRBV11-3 and TRBJ1-1, with D perhaps matching TRBD1 (5 bases). Per germline, CDR1 SGHNT and CDR2 YENEEA. Deletions cut 5 bases from V and 1 base from J, with 14 bases between. This CDR3 has 15 amino acids. CDR3 nucleotide sequence: TGTGCCAGCAGCCAAGTGAGGGGCCCGAACACTGAAGCTTTCTTT. This translates into CASSQVRGPNTEAFF.

There are a few counts of this clonotype. The chain employs TRBV6-2 or TRBV6-3 and TRBJ2-7, with D possibly being TRBD2 (5 bases). Germline CDR1 is MNHEY and CDR2 is SVGEGT. The germline V and J ends were trimmed by 7 bases and 3 bases, with 13 bases remaining between them. This CDR3 region has 13 residues. CDR3: CASTWVGNYEQYF. The DNA for the CDR3 is TGTGCCAGCACCTGGGTCGGGAACTACGAGCAGTACTTC.

Many counts were recorded for this clonotype. V is TRBV15 and J is TRBJ2-3; the D is unclear. This CDR3 comprises 13 residues. Germline V gives CDR1 LNHNV, CDR2 YYDKDF (reference sequence). Trimming cost V 1 base and J 2 bases, with 4 bases left between them. The CDR3 spells CATSRGITDTQYF. The CDR3 region has the DNA TGTGCCACCAGCAGAGGGATCACAGATACGCAGTATTTT.

The chain carries TRBV6-1 and TRBJ1-4; D is unresolved. Per the germline V gene, CDR1 is MNHNS and CDR2 is SASEGT. The V end was cut by 2 bases, the J end by 3 bases, with 13 bases between. The length of the CDR3 is 16 residues. In DNA form, the CDR3 reads TGTGCCAGCAGTGAATTATTCGAACAACCTAATGAAAAACTGTTTTTT. This gives the protein CASSELFEQPNEKLFF.

This clonotype has more than one count but fewer than ten. The chain carries TRBV6-1 and TRBJ2-7, with D perhaps being TRBD1 or TRBD2 (6 bases each). CDR3 length: 14 residues. The V end was cut by 8 bases, the J end by 3 bases, with 17 bases between. Germline loops: CDR1 MNHNS, CDR2 SASEGT. This CDR3 is CASRRGRGVYEQYF. CDR3 bases: TGTGCCAGCCGACGGGGTAGGGGGGTCTACGAGCAGTACTTC.

The V call is TRBV10-2, the J call TRBJ1-4, with a tentative D call TRBD1 (5 bases). Germline lookup yields CDR1 WSHSY and CDR2 SAAADI. This CDR3 is 15 amino acids long. The germline V and J ends were trimmed by 3 bases and 6 bases, with 14 bases remaining between them. CDR3 sequence (DNA): TGCGCCAGCAGTGAAGACAGTCTGGGCTATGAAAAACTGTTTTTT. Translation: CASSEDSLGYEKLFF.

At least ten counts were recorded for this clonotype. The chain links TRBV28 to TRBJ2-7; no clear D gene. Trimming took off 2 bases at V and 3 bases at J, with 11 bases between the two ends. The germline gives CDR1 MDHEN, CDR2 SYDVKM. The CDR3 spans 14 residues. CDR3 coding DNA: TGTGCCAGCAGTTTACCCCCGACGTTCTACGAGCAGTACTTC. This gives the protein CASSLPPTFYEQYF.